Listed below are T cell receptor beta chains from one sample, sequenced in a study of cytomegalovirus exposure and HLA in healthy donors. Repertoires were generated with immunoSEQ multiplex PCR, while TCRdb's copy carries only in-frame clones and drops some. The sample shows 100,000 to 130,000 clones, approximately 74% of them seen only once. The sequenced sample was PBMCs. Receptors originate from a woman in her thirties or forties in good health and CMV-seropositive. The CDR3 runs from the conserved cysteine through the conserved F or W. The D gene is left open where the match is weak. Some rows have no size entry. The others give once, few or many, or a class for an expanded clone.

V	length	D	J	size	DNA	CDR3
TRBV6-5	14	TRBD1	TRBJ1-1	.	TGTGCCAGCAGAACAGGGGCCTTGAACACTGAAGCTTTCTTT	CASRTGALNTEAFF
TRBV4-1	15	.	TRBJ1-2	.	TGCGCCAGCAGCCAAGATCCGATTACCGGCTATGGCTACACCTTC	CASSQDPITGYGYTF
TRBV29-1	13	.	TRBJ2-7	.	TGCAGCGTGATCGGCCACAGGGACTACGAGCAGTACTTC	CSVIGHRDYEQYF
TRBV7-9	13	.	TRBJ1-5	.	TGTGCCAGCAGCACCAGTAGCAATCAGCCCCAGCATTTT	CASSTSSNQPQHF
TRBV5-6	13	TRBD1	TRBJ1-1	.	TGTGCCAGCAAAGCGGACAGGGTAGGTGAAGCTTTCTTT	CASKADRVGEAFF
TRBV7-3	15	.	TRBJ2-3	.	TGTGCCAGCAGCTTAGCGGCGGATTACACAGATACGCAGTATTTT	CASSLAADYTDTQYF
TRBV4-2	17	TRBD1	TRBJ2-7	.	TGTGCCAGCAGCCAAGAGTCTCAAGGACAGGGTTACCACGAGCAGTACTTC	CASSQESQGQGYHEQYF
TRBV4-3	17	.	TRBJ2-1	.	TGCGCCAGCAGCCAAGATATCGGGGGGCGGGTTAAGAATGAGCAGTTCTTC	CASSQDIGGRVKNEQFF
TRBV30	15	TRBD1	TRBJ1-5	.	TGTGCCTGGAGTGTACGCGGGACAGTCAATCAGCCCCAGCATTTT	CAWSVRGTVNQPQHF
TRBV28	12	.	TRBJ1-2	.	TGTGCCAGCAGTTTGACAAGTTATGGCTACACCTTC	CASSLTSYGYTF
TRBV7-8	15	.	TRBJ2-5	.	TGTGCCAGCAGCTCCCCCCCGGACAAGGAGGAGACCCAGTACTTC	CASSSPPDKEETQYF
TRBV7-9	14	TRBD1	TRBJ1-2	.	TGTGCCAGCAGCGTAGGGACAGGGCTTTGGGGCTACACCTTC	CASSVGTGLWGYTF
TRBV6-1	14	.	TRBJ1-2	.	TGTGCCAGCAGTGAACTGGGCCTTAACTATGGCTACACCTTC	CASSELGLNYGYTF
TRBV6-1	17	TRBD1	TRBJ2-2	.	TGTGCCAGCAGTGAAGGCGACAGGGTGGCGAACACCGGGGAGCTGTTTTTT	CASSEGDRVANTGELFF
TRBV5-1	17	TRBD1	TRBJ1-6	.	TGCGCCAGCAGCTTGGCCGGGACAGGGGGCATGGATTCACCCCTCCACTTT	CASSLAGTGGMDSPLHF
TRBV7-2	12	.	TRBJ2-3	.	TGTGCCAGCAGCTTACAATTGGAGACGCAGTATTTT	CASSLQLETQYF
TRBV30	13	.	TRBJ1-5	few	TGTGCCTGGAGTCTGAACAGGGATCAGCCCCAGCATTTT	CAWSLNRDQPQHF
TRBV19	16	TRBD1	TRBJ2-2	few	TGTGCCAGTAGTAGGGACAGTCTAGCGAACACCGGGGAGCTGTTTTTT	CASSRDSLANTGELFF
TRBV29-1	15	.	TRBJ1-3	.	TGCAGCGTCGCTCCACCAGGCGACTCTGGAAACACCATATATTTT	CSVAPPGDSGNTIYF
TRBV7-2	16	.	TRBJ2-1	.	TGTGCCAGCAGCCCCCAAGGACGCGGGACCTACAATGAGCAGTTCTTC	CASSPQGRGTYNEQFF
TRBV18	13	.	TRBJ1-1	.	TGTGCCAGCTCACCGGGACAGAACACTGAAGCTTTCTTT	CASSPGQNTEAFF
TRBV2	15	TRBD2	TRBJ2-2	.	TGTGCCAGCAGTCCCCAGCGGGGGGGAGTCGGGGAGCTGTTTTTT	CASSPQRGGVGELFF
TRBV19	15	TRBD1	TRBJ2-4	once	TGTGCCAGTAGTCAGGGGGTATGGGCCAAAAACATTCAGTACTTC	CASSQGVWAKNIQYF
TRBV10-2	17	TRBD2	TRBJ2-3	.	TGCGCCAGCAAGCCCATACCCCAGAGCGGGGACACAGATACGCAGTATTTT	CASKPIPQSGDTDTQYF
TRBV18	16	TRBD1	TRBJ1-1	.	TGTGCCAGCTCACCGGGACAGGGACTTCCGAACACTGAAGCTTTCTTT	CASSPGQGLPNTEAFF
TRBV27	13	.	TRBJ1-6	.	TGTGCCAGCAGTCAATACCGGGGTTCACCCCTCCACTTT	CASSQYRGSPLHF
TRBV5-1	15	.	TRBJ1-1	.	TGCGCCAGCAGCCCGGACTTGTCTTTTTCCACTGAAGCTTTCTTT	CASSPDLSFSTEAFF
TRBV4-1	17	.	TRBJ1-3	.	TGCGCCAGCAGCCGACCCGGAACAGGGCGGCTTGGAAACACCATATATTTT	CASSRPGTGRLGNTIYF
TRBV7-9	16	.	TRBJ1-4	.	TGTGCCAGCAGCTTAGGCCGGGGATTATCTAATGAAAAACTGTTTTTT	CASSLGRGLSNEKLFF
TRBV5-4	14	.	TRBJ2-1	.	TGTGCCAGCAGCTTGGAGGCGGGCATCCATGAGCAGTTCTTC	CASSLEAGIHEQFF
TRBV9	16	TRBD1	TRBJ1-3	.	TGTGCCAGCAGCGTAGCTTCGCAGGGGGGTCTGCGGACCATATATTTT	CASSVASQGGLRTIYF
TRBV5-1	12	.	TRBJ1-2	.	TGCGCCACCACTCTAGGGGAATATGGCTACACCTTC	CATTLGEYGYTF
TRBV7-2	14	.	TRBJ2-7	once	TGTGCCAGCACCTTTAAAGGGGCCTCCTACGAGCAGTACTTC	CASTFKGASYEQYF
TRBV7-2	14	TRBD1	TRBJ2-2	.	TGTGCCAGCAGCTTCGGACAGGGGGCCGGGGAGCTGTTTTTT	CASSFGQGAGELFF
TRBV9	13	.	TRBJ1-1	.	TGTGCCAGCAGCCCTACAGTGAACACTGAAGCTTTCTTT	CASSPTVNTEAFF
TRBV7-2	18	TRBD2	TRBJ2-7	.	TGTGCCAGCAGCTTAGCCGGGGGCGGGGGGCCCCACTCCTACGAGCAGTACTTC	CASSLAGGGGPHSYEQYF
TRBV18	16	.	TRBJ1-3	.	TGTGCCAGCTCACCCGGACAGCCGAGCTCTGGAAACACCATATATTTT	CASSPGQPSSGNTIYF
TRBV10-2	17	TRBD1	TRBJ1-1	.	TGCGCCAGCAGTGAGTCGATCGGGACAGGGGGTAATACTGAAGCTTTCTTT	CASSESIGTGGNTEAFF
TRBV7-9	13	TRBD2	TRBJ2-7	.	TGTGCCAGCAGCTTATGGGGGGGGGACGAGCAGTACTTC	CASSLWGGDEQYF
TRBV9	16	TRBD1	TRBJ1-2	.	TGTGCCAGCAGCGGGACGACAGGGGCCTCTAACTATGGCTACACCTTC	CASSGTTGASNYGYTF
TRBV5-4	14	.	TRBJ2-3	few	TGTGCCAGCAGCTTGCCCCTCGTCACAGATACGCAGTATTTT	CASSLPLVTDTQYF
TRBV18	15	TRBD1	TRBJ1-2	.	TGTGCCAGCTCGATCTCAGGACAGGGCGTAGCTGGCTACACCTTC	CASSISGQGVAGYTF
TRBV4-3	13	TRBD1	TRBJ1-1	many	TGCGCCAGCAGCCAAGGGACAGGGATAGAAGCTTTCTTT	CASSQGTGIEAFF
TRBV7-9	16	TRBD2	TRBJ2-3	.	TGTGCCAGCAGCTTAGCGCGGGGGGGAACCACAGATACGCAGTATTTT	CASSLARGGTTDTQYF
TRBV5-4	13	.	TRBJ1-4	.	TGTGCCAGCAGCTTACAGGGTGAGGAAAAACTGTTTTTT	CASSLQGEEKLFF
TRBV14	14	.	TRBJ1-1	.	TGTGCCAGCAGTAATACAGGGTCGAGCACTGAAGCTTTCTTT	CASSNTGSSTEAFF
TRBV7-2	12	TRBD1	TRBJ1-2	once	TGTGCCAGCAGCGGCAGGGGGTATGGCTACACCTTC	CASSGRGYGYTF
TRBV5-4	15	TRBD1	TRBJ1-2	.	TGTGCCAGCAGCTTGGTACAGGGGGCCCCGGTTGGCTACACCTTC	CASSLVQGAPVGYTF
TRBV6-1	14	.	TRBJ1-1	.	TGTGCCAGCAGTGAACGGGGGTTCAACGCTGAAGCTTTCTTT	CASSERGFNAEAFF
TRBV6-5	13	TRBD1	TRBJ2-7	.	TGTGCCAGCAGTTCGATTGACAGGGACGAGCAGTACTTC	CASSSIDRDEQYF
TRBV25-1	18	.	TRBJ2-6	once	TGTGCCAGCAGTGAACGTGGTCGACTCAGGGCTGGGGCCAACGTCCTGACTTTC	CASSERGRLRAGANVLTF
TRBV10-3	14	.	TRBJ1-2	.	TGTGCCATCAAGCCTACAGAAGCTAACTATGGCTACACCTTC	CAIKPTEANYGYTF
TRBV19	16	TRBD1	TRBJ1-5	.	TGTGCCAGTAAGAACTTAGGGGACAGAGGAGTGGAGCCCCAGCATTTT	CASKNLGDRGVEPQHF